This T cell receptor (beta chain) came from a study of vaccination effects on CD4 cells after COVID-19. The data were produced by immunoSEQ multiplex PCR, yet TCRdb's version contains in-frame clones alone and is incomplete. This sample has 25,000 to 35,000 clones, with approximately 78% found just once. CDR3 length: 13 amino acids. V lost 3 bases and J lost 4; bases outside the gene matches: 1. Germline CDR1 SGHNT, CDR2 YYREEE (reference sequence). Notes on this clone: The antigen is undetermined.

Antigen-specific CD4+ T cells were expanded (with viral peptide pools) by the ViraFEST assay ahead of sequencing. The authors isolated CD4+ T cells after around 9 days of culture. By PCR, the person was confirmed to have had SARS-CoV-2 infection between March and December 2020. The sequencing here drew on CD4+ T cells from PBMCs cultured with a peptide pool, taken before COVID-19 vaccination. The TCR originated in a human donor who had a prior SARS-CoV-2 infection. This chain joins TRBV5-4 and TRBJ2-3, with 8 bases lining up with TRBD2. The CDR3: CASSSTSADTQYF. DNA of the CDR3: TGTGCCAGCAGCTCGACTAGCGCAGATACGCAGTATTTT.